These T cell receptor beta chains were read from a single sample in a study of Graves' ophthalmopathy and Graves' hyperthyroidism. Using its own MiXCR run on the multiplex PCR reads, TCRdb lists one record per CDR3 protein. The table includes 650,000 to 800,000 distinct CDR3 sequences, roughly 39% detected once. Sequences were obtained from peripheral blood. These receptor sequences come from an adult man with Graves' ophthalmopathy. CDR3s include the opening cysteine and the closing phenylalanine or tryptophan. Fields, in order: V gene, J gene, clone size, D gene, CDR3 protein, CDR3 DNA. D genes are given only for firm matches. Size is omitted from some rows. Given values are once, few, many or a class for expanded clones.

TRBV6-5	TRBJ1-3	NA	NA	CASSEAQYSGNTIYF	TGTGCCAGCAGTGAAGCGCAGTACTCTGGAAACACCATATATTTT
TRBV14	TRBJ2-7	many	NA	CASSQVGQGIQQYF	TGTGCCAGCAGCCAAGTCGGGCAGGGAATACAGCAGTACTTC
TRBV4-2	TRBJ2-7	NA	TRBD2	CASSQGGSGSDEQYF	TGTGCCAGCAGCCAAGGTGGTAGCGGGAGTGACGAGCAGTACTTC
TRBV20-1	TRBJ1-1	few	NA	CSARQGPGTEAFF	TGCAGTGCTAGACAGGGGCCGGGCACTGAAGCTTTCTTT
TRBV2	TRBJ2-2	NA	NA	CASSSQGSWTGELFF	TGTGCCAGCAGTTCACAGGGTTCATGGACCGGGGAGCTGTTTTTT
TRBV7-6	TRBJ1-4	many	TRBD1	CASSKTGVGVEKLFF	TGTGCCAGCAGCAAGACAGGGGTTGGCGTTGAAAAACTGTTTTTT
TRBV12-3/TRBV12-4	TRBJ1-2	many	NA	CASSNLPYGYTF	TGTGCCAGCAGTAATTTGCCCTATGGCTACACCTTC
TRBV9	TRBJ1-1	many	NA	CASSVSGGKAEAFF	TGTGCCAGCAGCGTTAGCGGTGGGAAAGCTGAAGCTTTCTTT
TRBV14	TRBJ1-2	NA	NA	CASSQANRLGYTF	TGTGCCAGCAGCCAAGCGAACAGGCTTGGCTACACCTTC
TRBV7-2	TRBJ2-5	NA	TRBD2	CASRRRSLAGEQEAQYF	TGTGCCAGCAGACGTCGGTCTCTAGCGGGGGAACAAGAGGCCCAGTACTTC
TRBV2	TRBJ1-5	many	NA	CASSEALAGWGQPQHF	TGTGCCAGCAGTGAAGCCTTGGCAGGGTGGGGTCAGCCCCAGCATTTT
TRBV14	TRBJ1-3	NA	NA	CASSRGASYGNTIYF	TGTGCCAGCAGCCGAGGAGCGAGTTACGGAAACACCATATATTTT
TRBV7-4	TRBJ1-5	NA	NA	CASSSRGHPGQPQHF	TGTGCCAGCAGCTCGCGGGGACACCCCGGGCAGCCCCAGCATTTT
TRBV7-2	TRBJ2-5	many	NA	CASSIGPTAPETQYF	TGTGCCAGCAGCATCGGCCCCACGGCCCCAGAGACCCAGTACTTC
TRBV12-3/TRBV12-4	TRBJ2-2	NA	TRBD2	CASSLYSGRGTGELFF	TGTGCCAGCAGTTTATATAGCGGGAGAGGTACCGGGGAGCTGTTTTTT
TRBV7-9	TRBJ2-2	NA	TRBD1	CAWSLQGPNTGELFF	TGTGCCTGGAGCCTACAGGGGCCGAACACCGGGGAGCTGTTTTTT
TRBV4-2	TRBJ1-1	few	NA	CASSQGTRASNTEAFF	TGTGCCAGCAGCCAAGGGACACGGGCCTCGAACACTGAAGCTTTCTTT
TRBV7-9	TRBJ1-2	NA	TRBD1	CASSSTSGRQGNYGYTF	TGTGCCAGCAGCTCCACTAGCGGGAGACAGGGAAACTATGGCTACACCTTC
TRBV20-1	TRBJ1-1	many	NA	CSARMAGRGGTEAFF	TGCAGTGCTAGAATGGCAGGGAGGGGGGGCACTGAAGCTTTCTTT
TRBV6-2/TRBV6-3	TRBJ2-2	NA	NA	CASRLGQWNTGELFF	TGTGCCAGCAGGCTCGGACAGTGGAACACCGGGGAGCTGTTTTTT
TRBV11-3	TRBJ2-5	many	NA	CASSFVDWETQYF	TGTGCCAGCAGCTTTGTGGATTGGGAGACCCAGTACTTC
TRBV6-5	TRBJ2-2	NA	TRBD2	CATSGQLAGDTGELFF	TGTGCCACCAGTGGGCAACTAGCGGGAGATACCGGGGAGCTGTTTTTT
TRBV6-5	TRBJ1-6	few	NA	CASSYNTVNSPLHF	TGTGCCAGCAGTTACAATACCGTTAATTCACCCCTCCACTTT
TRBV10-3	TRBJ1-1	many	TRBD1	CAISESAGGTEAFF	TGTGCCATCAGTGAGTCAGCAGGGGGCACTGAAGCTTTCTTT
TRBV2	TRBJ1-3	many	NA	CASTPLEAYSGNTIYF	TGTGCCAGCACCCCCTTGGAGGCCTACTCTGGAAACACCATATATTTT
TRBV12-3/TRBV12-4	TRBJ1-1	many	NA	CASSLGSTEAFF	TGTGCCAGCAGTTTGGGTAGCACTGAAGCTTTCTTT
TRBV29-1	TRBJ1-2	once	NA	CSVEDSGYTF	TGCAGCGTTGAGGACAGTGGCTACACCTTC
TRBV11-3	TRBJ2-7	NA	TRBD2	CASSLEASGSPYEQYF	TGTGCCAGCAGCTTAGAGGCTAGCGGGAGTCCCTACGAGCAGTACTTC
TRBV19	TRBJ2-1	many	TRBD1	CASSRTGQALSEQFF	TGTGCCAGTAGTAGAACCGGACAGGCCCTTTCGGAGCAGTTCTTC
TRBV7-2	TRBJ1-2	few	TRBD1	CASSPFDRAGGYTF	TGTGCCAGCAGCCCCTTCGACAGGGCGGGTGGCTACACCTTC
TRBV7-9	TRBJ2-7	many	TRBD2	CASSLTSGASYEQYF	TGTGCCAGCAGCCTGACTAGCGGCGCATCCTACGAGCAGTACTTC
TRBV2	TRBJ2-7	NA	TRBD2	CASTGRGSGYEQYF	TGTGCCAGCACGGGACGCGGGAGTGGCTACGAGCAGTACTTC
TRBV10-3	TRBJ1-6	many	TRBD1	CAIRGPDSPLHF	TGTGCCATAAGGGGGCCGGATTCACCCCTCCACTTT
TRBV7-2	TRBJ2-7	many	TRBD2	CASSQRGPFSYEQYF	TGTGCCAGCAGCCAGCGGGGGCCATTCTCCTACGAGCAGTACTTC
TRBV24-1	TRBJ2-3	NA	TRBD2	CATSEAGGAADTQYF	TGTGCCACCAGTGAAGCGGGGGGCGCAGCAGATACGCAGTATTTT
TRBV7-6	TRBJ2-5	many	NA	CASSSWREQETQYF	TGTGCCAGCAGCAGTTGGAGGGAACAAGAGACCCAGTACTTC
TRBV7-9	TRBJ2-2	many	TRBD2	CASSLSGVTGELFF	TGTGCCAGCAGCTTGAGCGGGGTCACCGGGGAGCTGTTTTTT
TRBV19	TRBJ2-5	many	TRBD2	CASSRIAGDRETQYF	TGTGCCAGTAGTAGGATAGCGGGGGATAGAGAGACCCAGTACTTC
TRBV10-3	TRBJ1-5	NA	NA	CASSLLGEGIYLPQHF	TGTGCCAGCAGCCTACTTGGGGAGGGGATATATCTGCCCCAGCATTTT
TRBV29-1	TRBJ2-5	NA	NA	CSVVMGGETQYF	TGCAGCGTTGTCATGGGAGGAGAGACCCAGTACTTC